The rows below give T cell receptor beta chains drawn from one sample of a study of technical replicates of blood from a few donors. Sequencing was performed with immunoSEQ multiplex PCR; in TCRdb, only in-frame clones are kept and a portion is missing. The data hold around 78,000 clones, with 94% observed a single time. Sequences were obtained from T cells isolated from PBMCs. The receptors were sampled from a human donor in good health. CDR3s include the opening cysteine and the closing phenylalanine or tryptophan. D genes are given only for firm matches. Size is stated for part of the rows, as once, few or many counts, or as a class when the clone is expanded.

D gene: -; J gene: TRBJ2-7; V gene: TRBV11-3; clone size: -; CDR3 DNA: TGTGCCAGCAGCAAAGAGGGTTCCGAGCAGTACTTC; CDR3 protein: CASSKEGSEQYF
D gene: TRBD1; J gene: TRBJ1-4; V gene: TRBV5-1; clone size: -; CDR3 DNA: TGCGCCAGCAGCGGAGAACTGACAGGGATTCCTACTAATGAAAAACTGTTTTTT; CDR3 protein: CASSGELTGIPTNEKLFF
D gene: TRBD1; J gene: TRBJ1-6; V gene: TRBV30; clone size: -; CDR3 DNA: TGTGCCTGGAGTGTATGGGACAGGGGAAACTCACCCCTCCACTTT; CDR3 protein: CAWSVWDRGNSPLHF
D gene: -; J gene: TRBJ1-2; V gene: TRBV28; clone size: -; CDR3 DNA: TGTGCCAGCAGTGACAGCTTAGTCCCCTATGGCTACACCTTC; CDR3 protein: CASSDSLVPYGYTF
D gene: TRBD1; J gene: TRBJ2-2; V gene: TRBV6-5; clone size: -; CDR3 DNA: TGTGCCAGCAGAACTCCGGGACAGAGGACCGGGGAGCTGTTTTTT; CDR3 protein: CASRTPGQRTGELFF
D gene: TRBD1; J gene: TRBJ1-2; V gene: TRBV28; clone size: -; CDR3 DNA: TGTGCCAGCAGTCAGACAGGGAACTATGGCTACACCTTC; CDR3 protein: CASSQTGNYGYTF
D gene: -; J gene: TRBJ1-6; V gene: TRBV15; clone size: once; CDR3 DNA: TGTGCCACCAGCAGAGGGGGGGAGAGCTCCTATAATTCACCCCTCCACTTT; CDR3 protein: CATSRGGESSYNSPLHF
D gene: TRBD1; J gene: TRBJ2-7; V gene: TRBV6-1; clone size: -; CDR3 DNA: TGTGCCAGCAGTGAACCCACAGGGGCCCACGAGCAGTACTTC; CDR3 protein: CASSEPTGAHEQYF
D gene: -; J gene: TRBJ1-1; V gene: TRBV14; clone size: -; CDR3 DNA: TGTGCCAGCAGCCAATGGGGGCAGCTGAACACTGAAGCTTTCTTT; CDR3 protein: CASSQWGQLNTEAFF
D gene: TRBD1; J gene: TRBJ1-1; V gene: TRBV6-5; clone size: -; CDR3 DNA: TGTGCCAGCAGTTACTCAGGGACAGGAGTGAACACTGAAGCTTTCTTT; CDR3 protein: CASSYSGTGVNTEAFF
D gene: -; J gene: TRBJ2-1; V gene: TRBV25-1; clone size: -; CDR3 DNA: TGTGCCAGCAGTGAATATCCAGAACACAATGAGCAGTTCTTC; CDR3 protein: CASSEYPEHNEQFF
D gene: TRBD1; J gene: TRBJ1-1; V gene: TRBV7-9; clone size: -; CDR3 DNA: TGTGCCAGCAGACGACAGGGTGGAACTGAAGCTTTCTTT; CDR3 protein: CASRRQGGTEAFF
D gene: TRBD1; J gene: TRBJ1-4; V gene: TRBV5-1; clone size: -; CDR3 DNA: TGCGCCAGCAGCTTTACAGGGGGCTCTAGTGAAAAACTGTTTTTT; CDR3 protein: CASSFTGGSSEKLFF
D gene: TRBD2; J gene: TRBJ2-7; V gene: TRBV11-3; clone size: -; CDR3 DNA: TGTGCCAGCAGCCCCCCCGGGGGGATCTACGAGCAGTACTTC; CDR3 protein: CASSPPGGIYEQYF
D gene: TRBD2; J gene: TRBJ2-5; V gene: TRBV2; clone size: -; CDR3 DNA: TGTGCCAGCAGGGGACTAGCGGGGGCGCAAGAGACCCAGTACTTC; CDR3 protein: CASRGLAGAQETQYF
D gene: -; J gene: TRBJ2-1; V gene: TRBV6-1; clone size: -; CDR3 DNA: TGTGCCAGCAGTGAGGAGCAAAGCTCCTACAATGAGCAGTTCTTC; CDR3 protein: CASSEEQSSYNEQFF
D gene: -; J gene: TRBJ2-7; V gene: TRBV7-9; clone size: -; CDR3 DNA: TGTGCCAGCAGCCCCGGACTTGGGTACGAGCAGTACTTC; CDR3 protein: CASSPGLGYEQYF
D gene: -; J gene: TRBJ2-7; V gene: TRBV2; clone size: -; CDR3 DNA: TGTGCCAGCAATAGGGGGGGGGCCTACGAGCAGTACTTC; CDR3 protein: CASNRGGAYEQYF
D gene: -; J gene: TRBJ2-5; V gene: TRBV27; clone size: -; CDR3 DNA: TGTGCCAGCAGTTCCTGGACAGACAGAGGGGTGGAGACCCAGTACTTC; CDR3 protein: CASSSWTDRGVETQYF
D gene: -; J gene: TRBJ1-3; V gene: TRBV5-6; clone size: -; CDR3 DNA: TGTGCCAGCAGCTCCGACTTCTCTGGAAACACCATATATTTT; CDR3 protein: CASSSDFSGNTIYF
D gene: TRBD1; J gene: TRBJ1-1; V gene: TRBV6-1; clone size: -; CDR3 DNA: TGTGCCAGCAGGGCGACAGGGGGCGCCTCTGAAGCTTTCTTT; CDR3 protein: CASRATGGASEAFF
D gene: -; J gene: TRBJ1-1; V gene: TRBV6-6; clone size: -; CDR3 DNA: TGTGCCAGCGGCTTCACAGGGAAGAACACTGAAGCTTTCTTT; CDR3 protein: CASGFTGKNTEAFF
D gene: -; J gene: TRBJ1-4; V gene: TRBV5-1; clone size: -; CDR3 DNA: TGCGCCAGCAGCTTCCAGGCCACGACAACAACTAATGAAAAACTGTTTTTT; CDR3 protein: CASSFQATTTTNEKLFF
D gene: -; J gene: TRBJ2-7; V gene: TRBV28; clone size: -; CDR3 DNA: TGTGCCAGCAATTACGGGGGGCGATCCTACGAGCAGTACTTC; CDR3 protein: CASNYGGRSYEQYF
D gene: TRBD2; J gene: TRBJ2-5; V gene: TRBV5-6; clone size: -; CDR3 DNA: TGTGCCAGCAGCTTGTCCTCGGGAGGCATCCAAGAGACCCAGTACTTC; CDR3 protein: CASSLSSGGIQETQYF
D gene: -; J gene: TRBJ2-7; V gene: TRBV15; clone size: -; CDR3 DNA: TGTGCCACCAGCAGACCAGGGACTTCTAGCTCCTACGAGCAGTACTTC; CDR3 protein: CATSRPGTSSSYEQYF
D gene: TRBD2; J gene: TRBJ2-5; V gene: TRBV27; clone size: once; CDR3 DNA: TGTGCCAGCAGGCTAAGCGGGGCGGGGCAAGAGACCCAGTACTTC; CDR3 protein: CASRLSGAGQETQYF
D gene: TRBD1; J gene: TRBJ1-1; V gene: TRBV9; clone size: -; CDR3 DNA: TGTGCCAGCAGCGTAGATGAGGGGGCGGGGAACACTGAAGCTTTCTTT; CDR3 protein: CASSVDEGAGNTEAFF
D gene: -; J gene: TRBJ2-1; V gene: TRBV19; clone size: -; CDR3 DNA: TGTGCCAGTAGTACGTGGGAGGAGAGAAATGAGCAGTTCTTC; CDR3 protein: CASSTWEERNEQFF
D gene: TRBD2; J gene: TRBJ2-2; V gene: TRBV2; clone size: -; CDR3 DNA: TGTGCCAGTAGGGGACTAGCGGGAGAAGACGGGGAGCTGTTTTTT; CDR3 protein: CASRGLAGEDGELFF
D gene: TRBD1; J gene: TRBJ1-5; V gene: TRBV19; clone size: -; CDR3 DNA: TGTGCCAGTAACGACAGGGAAGGTCAGCCCCAGCATTTT; CDR3 protein: CASNDREGQPQHF
D gene: TRBD2; J gene: TRBJ2-7; V gene: TRBV29-1; clone size: -; CDR3 DNA: TGCAGCGCCCGGACTAGCGGGAATACGGAGCAGTACTTC; CDR3 protein: CSARTSGNTEQYF
D gene: TRBD2; J gene: TRBJ2-6; V gene: TRBV29-1; clone size: -; CDR3 DNA: TGCAGCGTTGCGAGGGAGGGCTCTGGGGCCAACGTCCTGACTTTC; CDR3 protein: CSVAREGSGANVLTF
D gene: TRBD2; J gene: TRBJ2-7; V gene: TRBV28; clone size: -; CDR3 DNA: TGTGCCAGCAGTCGAGGGACTAGCGGCTACGAGCAGTACTTC; CDR3 protein: CASSRGTSGYEQYF
D gene: TRBD1; J gene: TRBJ2-2; V gene: TRBV10-3; clone size: -; CDR3 DNA: TGTGCCATCAGTGAGTCGAGCACAGGGGGACCCGGGGAGCTGTTTTTT; CDR3 protein: CAISESSTGGPGELFF
D gene: -; J gene: TRBJ1-6; V gene: TRBV30; clone size: -; CDR3 DNA: TGTGCCTGGAGTGAAGGGGGCTCCTATAATTCACCCCTCCACTTT; CDR3 protein: CAWSEGGSYNSPLHF
D gene: TRBD1; J gene: TRBJ1-2; V gene: TRBV28; clone size: -; CDR3 DNA: TGTGCCAGCAGTTTCTCACCCGGGACAGGCTATGGCTACACCTTC; CDR3 protein: CASSFSPGTGYGYTF
D gene: TRBD2; J gene: TRBJ2-1; V gene: TRBV10-1; clone size: -; CDR3 DNA: TGCGCCAGCGGACTAGCGGGAGTGGGTGAGCAGTTCTTC; CDR3 protein: CASGLAGVGEQFF
D gene: TRBD2; J gene: TRBJ2-2; V gene: TRBV5-1; clone size: -; CDR3 DNA: TGCGCCAGTCATGCGGGAGGGCTGAGGACCGGGGAGCTGTTTTTT; CDR3 protein: CASHAGGLRTGELFF
D gene: -; J gene: TRBJ1-3; V gene: TRBV11-1; clone size: few; CDR3 DNA: TGTGCCAGCAGATCCACCCGCGCCGGAAACACCATATATTTT; CDR3 protein: CASRSTRAGNTIYF
D gene: -; J gene: TRBJ1-5; V gene: TRBV15; clone size: -; CDR3 DNA: TGTGCCACCAGCAAGGGACTAGATAGCAATCAGCCCCAGCATTTT; CDR3 protein: CATSKGLDSNQPQHF
D gene: -; J gene: TRBJ1-2; V gene: TRBV6-5; clone size: -; CDR3 DNA: TGTGCCAGCAGTTCCAAGCGGACGGACTTGAACTATGGCTACACCTTC; CDR3 protein: CASSSKRTDLNYGYTF
D gene: -; J gene: TRBJ1-3; V gene: TRBV6-5; clone size: once; CDR3 DNA: TGTGCCAGCAGTTATGAACGTCAAGCCGCTCCGAACACCATATATTTT; CDR3 protein: CASSYERQAAPNTIYF
D gene: TRBD2; J gene: TRBJ2-1; V gene: TRBV5-1; clone size: -; CDR3 DNA: TGCGCCAGCAGCGGGGAGGTAGCGGGAGAGTTGGATGAGCAGTTCTTC; CDR3 protein: CASSGEVAGELDEQFF
D gene: TRBD2; J gene: TRBJ2-7; V gene: TRBV7-8; clone size: -; CDR3 DNA: TGTGCCAGCAGCCACGGGACAGCAGCTAGCGGGATGCCCTACGAGCAGTACTTC; CDR3 protein: CASSHGTAASGMPYEQYF
D gene: TRBD2; J gene: TRBJ2-3; V gene: TRBV4-1; clone size: -; CDR3 DNA: TGCGCCAGCAGCCTGAGTGGTAGCGGGGGGGCTGGAGATACGCAGTATTTT; CDR3 protein: CASSLSGSGGAGDTQYF
D gene: -; J gene: TRBJ1-5; V gene: TRBV19; clone size: -; CDR3 DNA: TGTGCCAGTAGTATTTCGGGTAGCAGCAATCAGCCCCAGCATTTT; CDR3 protein: CASSISGSSNQPQHF
D gene: TRBD1; J gene: TRBJ2-7; V gene: TRBV27; clone size: once; CDR3 DNA: TGTGCCAGCAGTTCCCGGGACAGGGGATACGAGCAGTACTTC; CDR3 protein: CASSSRDRGYEQYF
D gene: TRBD1; J gene: TRBJ1-2; V gene: TRBV6-5; clone size: -; CDR3 DNA: TGTGCCAGCAGCCCAACCGCCCAGGGGGCAGGTGGCTACACCTTC; CDR3 protein: CASSPTAQGAGGYTF
D gene: -; J gene: TRBJ1-3; V gene: TRBV6-1; clone size: -; CDR3 DNA: TGTGCCAGCAGCTCAGGCTCTGGAAACACCATATATTTT; CDR3 protein: CASSSGSGNTIYF
D gene: -; J gene: TRBJ2-7; V gene: TRBV6-1; clone size: -; CDR3 DNA: TGTGCCAGCAGTGCAAGCGATTGGGACACACCCGAGCAGTACTTC; CDR3 protein: CASSASDWDTPEQYF
D gene: TRBD1; J gene: TRBJ1-1; V gene: TRBV19; clone size: -; CDR3 DNA: TGTGCCAGTAGTATAAGGGGACAGGGGGTGAACACTGAAGCTTTCTTT; CDR3 protein: CASSIRGQGVNTEAFF
D gene: -; J gene: TRBJ2-2; V gene: TRBV4-1; clone size: -; CDR3 DNA: TGCGCCAGCAGCCTCGCGGGACAGATGGAGTCGAACACCGGGGAGCTGTTTTTT; CDR3 protein: CASSLAGQMESNTGELFF